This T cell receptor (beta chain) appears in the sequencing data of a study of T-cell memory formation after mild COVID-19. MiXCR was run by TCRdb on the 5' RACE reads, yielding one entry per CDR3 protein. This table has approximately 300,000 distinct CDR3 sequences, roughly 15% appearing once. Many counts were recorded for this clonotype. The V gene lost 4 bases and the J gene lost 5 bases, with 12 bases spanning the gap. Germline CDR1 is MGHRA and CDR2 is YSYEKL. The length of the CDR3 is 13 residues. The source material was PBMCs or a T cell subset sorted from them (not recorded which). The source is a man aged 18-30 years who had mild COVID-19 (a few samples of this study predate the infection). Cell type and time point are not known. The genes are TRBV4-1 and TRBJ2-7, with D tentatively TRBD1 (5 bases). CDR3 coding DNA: TGCGCCAGCAGCCCGAGCCAGGGTAACGAGCAGTACTTC. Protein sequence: CASSPSQGNEQYF.